Listed below are T cell receptor beta chains from one sample, sequenced in a study of vaccination effects on CD4 cells after COVID-19. Generated by immunoSEQ multiplex PCR, the TCRdb table keeps only in-frame clones and is missing some. The data show 35,000 to 40,000 clones, around 79% seen once. The antigens of these receptors remain unknown. Here the sequenced sample was CD4+ T cells from PBMCs cultured without peptide, taken before COVID-19 vaccination. The receptors come from a human donor who received a COVID-19 vaccine. Both conserved end residues are part of each CDR3. The order of the fields is CDR3 protein, CDR3 DNA, J gene, V gene, clone size, D gene. The D gene is left open where the match is weak. Size is omitted from some rows. Given values are once, few, many or a class for expanded clones.

cdr3_aa: CASSQDRGGALDGYTF
cdr3_nt: TGTGCCAGCAGCCAAGATCGCGGGGGCGCTTTGGATGGCTACACCTTC
j_call: TRBJ1-2
v_call: TRBV3-1/TRBV3-2
clone_size: few
d_call: -

cdr3_aa: CASSPQIATEAFF
cdr3_nt: TGTGCCAGCTCACCTCAAATAGCCACTGAAGCTTTCTTT
j_call: TRBJ1-1
v_call: TRBV18
clone_size: -
d_call: -

cdr3_aa: CASSEMAGGKETQYF
cdr3_nt: TGTGCCAGCAGTGAGATGGCGGGGGGCAAAGAGACCCAGTACTTC
j_call: TRBJ2-5
v_call: TRBV6-1
clone_size: -
d_call: TRBD2

cdr3_aa: CASRTQGRGNQPQHF
cdr3_nt: TGTGCCAGCAGAACACAGGGCCGGGGCAATCAGCCCCAGCATTTT
j_call: TRBJ1-5
v_call: TRBV2
clone_size: few
d_call: -

cdr3_aa: CASSLWSGALEKLFF
cdr3_nt: TGTGCCAGCAGCTTATGGTCCGGGGCTCTGGAAAAACTGTTTTTT
j_call: TRBJ1-4
v_call: TRBV7-9
clone_size: -
d_call: -

cdr3_aa: CASSRDRGPNTEAFF
cdr3_nt: TGTGCCAGCAGCCGGGACAGGGGCCCCAACACTGAAGCTTTCTTT
j_call: TRBJ1-1
v_call: TRBV6-5
clone_size: -
d_call: TRBD1

cdr3_aa: CASSVAAGDEQYF
cdr3_nt: TGTGCCAGTAGTGTCGCCGCTGGGGACGAGCAGTACTTC
j_call: TRBJ2-7
v_call: TRBV19
clone_size: few
d_call: -

cdr3_aa: CASSPSTGFSGNTIYF
cdr3_nt: TGTGCCAGCTCACCCTCAACAGGGTTCTCTGGAAACACCATATATTTT
j_call: TRBJ1-3
v_call: TRBV18
clone_size: -
d_call: -

cdr3_aa: CASSPGRLAGRDEQFF
cdr3_nt: TGTGCTAGCAGCCCGGGGCGACTAGCGGGAAGGGATGAGCAGTTCTTC
j_call: TRBJ2-1
v_call: TRBV7-7
clone_size: few
d_call: TRBD2

cdr3_aa: CASSYPPGTNTGELFF
cdr3_nt: TGTGCCAGCAGTTACCCTCCAGGGACGAACACCGGGGAGCTGTTTTTT
j_call: TRBJ2-2
v_call: TRBV6-2/TRBV6-3
clone_size: -
d_call: -

cdr3_aa: CASGTRGGKNIQYF
cdr3_nt: TGTGCCAGCGGCACCCGGGGTGGCAAAAACATTCAGTACTTC
j_call: TRBJ2-4
v_call: TRBV7-2
clone_size: -
d_call: -

cdr3_aa: CASSKGQGFYEQYF
cdr3_nt: TGTGCCAGCAGCAAGGGACAGGGATTCTACGAGCAGTACTTC
j_call: TRBJ2-7
v_call: TRBV7-9
clone_size: -
d_call: TRBD1

cdr3_aa: CASSFTYAGELFF
cdr3_nt: TGTGCCAGCAGCTTTACCTATGCCGGGGAGCTGTTTTTT
j_call: TRBJ2-2
v_call: TRBV11-2
clone_size: -
d_call: -

cdr3_aa: CSVWRNNEQFF
cdr3_nt: TGCAGTGTCTGGAGAAACAATGAGCAGTTCTTC
j_call: TRBJ2-1
v_call: TRBV20-1
clone_size: -
d_call: -

cdr3_aa: CASRFNWAPGTGSGNTIYF
cdr3_nt: TGTGCCAGCAGGTTTAATTGGGCCCCCGGGACAGGCTCTGGAAACACCATATATTTT
j_call: TRBJ1-3
v_call: TRBV11-2
clone_size: -
d_call: TRBD1

cdr3_aa: CASSEYEEWEGYTF
cdr3_nt: TGTGCCAGCAGTGAATATGAGGAATGGGAAGGCTACACCTTC
j_call: TRBJ1-2
v_call: TRBV25-1
clone_size: few
d_call: -

cdr3_aa: CASSVGGAGPQHF
cdr3_nt: TGTGCCAGCAGCGTGGGGGGTGCGGGGCCCCAGCATTTT
j_call: TRBJ1-5
v_call: TRBV5-5
clone_size: once
d_call: -

cdr3_aa: CASSPSDSRGYTF
cdr3_nt: TGTGCCAGCTCACCATCCGACAGTCGTGGCTACACCTTC
j_call: TRBJ1-2
v_call: TRBV18
clone_size: few
d_call: -

cdr3_aa: CASSIWRTGTTYEQYF
cdr3_nt: TGTGCCAGTAGTATATGGAGGACAGGGACAACCTACGAGCAGTACTTC
j_call: TRBJ2-7
v_call: TRBV19
clone_size: -
d_call: TRBD1

cdr3_aa: CASSVTGTPKSPQYF
cdr3_nt: TGTGCCAGTAGTGTAACCGGGACCCCTAAATCCCCCCAGTACTTC
j_call: TRBJ2-5
v_call: TRBV19
clone_size: -
d_call: -

cdr3_aa: CASSVEGGAIYEQYF
cdr3_nt: TGTGCCAGCAGCGTAGAGGGGGGGGCCATCTACGAGCAGTACTTC
j_call: TRBJ2-7
v_call: TRBV9
clone_size: -
d_call: -

cdr3_aa: CASSHGGDEQFF
cdr3_nt: TGTGCCAGCAGCCATGGTGGCGATGAGCAGTTCTTC
j_call: TRBJ2-1
v_call: TRBV3-1/TRBV3-2
clone_size: few
d_call: -

cdr3_aa: CASSRPQDLYGYTF
cdr3_nt: TGTGCCAGCAGCCGACCGCAGGACCTCTATGGCTACACCTTC
j_call: TRBJ1-2
v_call: TRBV11-2
clone_size: -
d_call: -

cdr3_aa: CASSTPGGQPADTIYF
cdr3_nt: TGTGCCAGCAGCACTCCTGGGGGACAGCCAGCGGACACCATATATTTT
j_call: TRBJ1-3
v_call: TRBV7-6
clone_size: -
d_call: TRBD1

cdr3_aa: CASSLTGGKDTQYF
cdr3_nt: TGTGCCAGCAGTCTGACAGGGGGCAAAGATACGCAGTATTTT
j_call: TRBJ2-3
v_call: TRBV6-2/TRBV6-3
clone_size: few
d_call: TRBD1

cdr3_aa: CASSLNPANYGYTF
cdr3_nt: TGTGCCAGCAGCTTAAATCCGGCCAACTATGGCTACACCTTC
j_call: TRBJ1-2
v_call: TRBV11-2
clone_size: -
d_call: -

cdr3_aa: CASNYRGLGETQYF
cdr3_nt: TGTGCCAGCAACTACAGGGGGCTAGGGGAGACCCAGTACTTC
j_call: TRBJ2-5
v_call: TRBV11-2
clone_size: -
d_call: TRBD1